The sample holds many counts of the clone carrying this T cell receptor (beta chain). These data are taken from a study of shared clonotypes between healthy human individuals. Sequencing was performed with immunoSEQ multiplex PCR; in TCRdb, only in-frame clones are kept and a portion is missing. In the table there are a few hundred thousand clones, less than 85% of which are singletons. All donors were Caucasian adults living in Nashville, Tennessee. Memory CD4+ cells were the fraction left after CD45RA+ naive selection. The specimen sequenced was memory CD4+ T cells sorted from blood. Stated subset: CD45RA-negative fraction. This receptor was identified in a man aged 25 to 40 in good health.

For the CDR3, the DNA is TGCGCCAGCAGCAATCCTAACGGGGAGCTGTTTTTT. It yields the protein CASSNPNGELFF. The chain has TRBV5-1 and TRBJ2-2; D is unresolved. With 4 bases removed from V and 7 bases from J, the gap between germline ends came to 8 bases. The CDR3 is 12 amino acids. The germline V gene has CDR1 SGHRS and CDR2 YFSETQ. The variable domain in full, completed from reference TRBV5-1 and TRBJ2-2, reads KAGVTQTPRYLIKTRGQQVTLSCSPISGHRSVSWYQQTPGQGLQFLFEYFSETQRNKGNFPGRFSGRQFSNSRSEMNVSTLELGDSALYLCASSNPNGELFFGEGSRLTVL.